The source of this TCR beta chain is a study of response to subunit inactivated influenza vaccine. Regarding this clonotype: Its target is not known.

TCRdb processed the RT-PCR reads anew with MiXCR; each CDR3 protein has one entry. The table lists over 650,000 distinct CDR3 sequences, 18% of them singletons. Germline assignment: CDR1 LGHNA and CDR2 YSLEER. CDR3 size: 16 residues. V was pared by 1 base and J by 5 bases, with 14 bases between. Whole-study results and caveats: New T cells are recruited in small numbers by each seasonal influenza vaccination, according to the authors' suggestion.

The gene calls are TRBV4-3 and TRBJ2-2; tentatively, D is TRBD2 (5 bases). The input for sequencing was PBMCs from blood, taken about 5 days after vaccination. The clonotype was recovered from a man in his fifties or sixties who received an inactivated influenza vaccine. The DNA of the CDR3 is TGCGCCAGCAGCCAAGGACGGGCGGGTCAAACCGGGGAGCTGTTTTTT. Protein sequence: CASSQGRAGQTGELFF.